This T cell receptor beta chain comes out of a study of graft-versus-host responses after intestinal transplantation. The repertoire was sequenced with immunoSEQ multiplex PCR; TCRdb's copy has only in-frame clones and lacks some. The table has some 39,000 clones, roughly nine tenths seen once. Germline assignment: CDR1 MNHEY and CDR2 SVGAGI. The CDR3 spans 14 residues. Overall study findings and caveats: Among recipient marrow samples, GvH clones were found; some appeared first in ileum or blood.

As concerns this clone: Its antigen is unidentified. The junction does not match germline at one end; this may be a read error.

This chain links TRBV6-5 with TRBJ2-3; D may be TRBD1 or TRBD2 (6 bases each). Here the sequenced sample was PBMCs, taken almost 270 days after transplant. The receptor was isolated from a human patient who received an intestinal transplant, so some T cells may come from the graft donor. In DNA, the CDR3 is TGCGCCTCGGGGGCGCAGGGCGGCACAGATACGCAGTATTTT. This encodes CASGAQGGTDTQYF.